A single sample gave rise to the 7 T cell receptor beta chains below, sequenced in a study of CD8 T cells in ankylosing spondylitis. TCRdb reprocessed the 5' RACE reads via MiXCR and lists one record per CDR3 protein. The sample includes about 340,000 distinct CDR3 sequences, approximately 22% seen only once; the top ten take less than 15%. The sequencing sample was made of blood, either unsorted or a sorted T cell fraction (not recorded which). The origin of the receptors is a male donor with ankylosing spondylitis or in good health (not recorded which).

CDR3 nucleotides: TGTGCCAGCAGCTTATTAGATCAGCCCCAGCATTTT. Translating gives CASSLLDQPQHF. This chain joins TRBV7-9 and TRBJ1-5; no reliable D call. There are 12 residues in the CDR3. Germline V lookup: CDR1 SEHNR, CDR2 FQNEAQ (reference sequence). Trimming took 2 bases from V and 5 from J, leaving 4 bases between them.

The chain couples TRBV28 to TRBJ2-7; maybe TRBD1 (6 bases). V lost 3 bases and J lost 4, with 10 bases in between. This CDR3 comprises 13 residues. The germline gives CDR1 MDHEN, CDR2 SYDVKM. The DNA for the CDR3 is TGTGCCAGCAGTTTTACGACAGGTTACGAGCAGTACTTC. It is translated as CASSFTTGYEQYF.

The chain carries TRBV7-9 and TRBJ2-7, with 8 bases that match TRBD2. Trimming removed 1 base from V and 6 bases from J; junction bases left unmatched: 5. Germline V gene lookup returns CDR1 SEHNR and CDR2 FQNEAQ (reference sequence). The CDR3 has 14 amino acids. In DNA, the CDR3 is TGTGCCAGCAGCTTAGGCGGACTAGCTTCCGAGCAGTACTTC. The encoded protein is CASSLGGLASEQYF.

This clonotype was observed a few times. CDR3 loop: CASSPAGPIGGEQFF. CDR3 DNA: TGTGCCAGCAGCCCGGCGGGGCCCATCGGAGGTGAGCAGTTCTTC. This chain connects TRBV12-3 or TRBV12-4 to TRBJ2-1; tentatively, D is TRBD2 (6 bases). This CDR3 region has 15 residues. Between the trimmed V and J ends, which lost 6 bases and 9 bases, there was a span of 21 bases.

The table lists this clonotype with a count of one. J is TRBJ1-2 and V is TRBV12-3 or TRBV12-4; D not certain. This CDR3 is built from 16 residues. The V gene lost 7 bases and the J gene lost 4 bases, with 22 bases spanning the gap. The CDR3 sequence: CASTLGRSIHFYGYTF. The CDR3 nucleotides read TGTGCCAGCACCCTAGGACGGAGCATACACTTCTATGGCTACACCTTC.

The chain joins TRBV4-1 to TRBJ1-6; no definite D call. Germline CDR1 is MGHRA and CDR2 is YSYEKL. Trimming stripped 1 base from V and 10 bases from J, with 11 bases between. The CDR3 sequence is 14 residues long. The CDR3 DNA is TGCGCCAGCAGCCAAGGGGTAATCGGATCACCCCTCCACTTT. Its translation is CASSQGVIGSPLHF.

The chain's CDR3 is CASSIGPPEQGFEQFF. DNA for the CDR3: TGTGCCAGTAGTATAGGCCCCCCTGAACAGGGGTTTGAGCAGTTCTTC. This chain links TRBV19 with TRBJ2-1; 7 nucleotides align to TRBD1. The trim removed 1 base at V and 9 bases at J, leaving 12 bases unmatched. This CDR3 is built from 16 residues. Germline V gives CDR1 LNHDA, CDR2 SQIVND (reference sequence).